A selection of T cell receptor beta chains follows, all from one sample in a study of T cell repertoires in cytomegalovirus infection. TCRdb reprocessed the reads with MiXCR, giving one entry per CDR3 protein. The profile shows about 490,000 distinct CDR3 sequences, about 15% of them singletons. Source material: CD8+ T cells from PBMCs. The source of these receptors is a human donor in good health (CMV status not recorded). Some clones in this sample may be carry-over from other donors' samples. The CDR3 runs from the conserved cysteine through the conserved F or W. D genes are given only for firm matches. The size of a clone is reported for some rows only, either as once, few or many, or as a class for expanded clones.

d_call clone_size cdr3_length j_call v_call cdr3_nt cdr3_aa
NA NA 14 TRBJ2-3 TRBV15 TGTGCCACCAGCCAAGACACCTCCACAGATACGCAGTATTTT CATSQDTSTDTQYF
NA few 16 TRBJ2-1 TRBV19 TGTGCCAGTAGTACTCTCCCCGGGGGGCCCTACAATGAGCAGTTCTTC CASSTLPGGPYNEQFF
NA few 12 TRBJ2-1 TRBV18 TGTGCCAGCTCACCACCCTCCGATGAGCAGTTCTTC CASSPPSDEQFF
TRBD2 many 19 TRBJ2-5 TRBV10-2 TGCGCCAGCAGTCCTTTTTGGTCGACTAGCGGGGGTGTAGCGGAGACCCAGTACTTC CASSPFWSTSGGVAETQYF
TRBD1 many 14 TRBJ2-7 TRBV7-9 TGTGCCAGCAGCCGACAGGGGGCTAGCGACGAGCAGTACTTC CASSRQGASDEQYF
NA few 13 TRBJ1-1 TRBV25-1 TGTGCCAGCAGTGAGGGGCAGGGCACTGAAGCTTTCTTT CASSEGQGTEAFF
NA many 12 TRBJ1-2 TRBV6-5 TGTGCCAGCGCCTCCGGGAAGGATGGCTACACCTTC CASASGKDGYTF
TRBD2 many 16 TRBJ2-1 TRBV11-2 TGTGCCAGCAGCCCTCGACTAGCGGGGGCCCTCAATGAGCAGTTCTTC CASSPRLAGALNEQFF
NA many 15 TRBJ2-3 TRBV28 TGTGCCAGCAGTGACAGACAGGAGGGCACAGATACGCAGTATTTT CASSDRQEGTDTQYF
TRBD2 NA 15 TRBJ2-3 TRBV2 TGTGCCAGCAGTTGGACTAGCGGGGAACTGGATACGCAGTATTTT CASSWTSGELDTQYF
NA many 16 TRBJ1-3 TRBV7-2 TGTGCCAGCAGCCGCTCGTCAGAAGGGCGTGGAAACACCATATATTTT CASSRSSEGRGNTIYF
NA many 14 TRBJ2-1 TRBV7-6 TGTGCCAGCAGCTTAGTCGCTGGGGGCAATGAGCAGTTCTTC CASSLVAGGNEQFF
NA many 15 TRBJ2-1 TRBV6-5 TGTGCCAGCAGTTACCTGGCAGATCCGTACAATGAGCAGTTCTTC CASSYLADPYNEQFF
TRBD2 many 15 TRBJ2-1 TRBV15 TGTGCCACCAGCCCGGGGAGGGGCCAGTACAATGAGCAGTTCTTC CATSPGRGQYNEQFF
NA many 15 TRBJ2-5 TRBV12-3/TRBV12-4 TGTGCCAGCAGTGCCCCCGGGACGCAATTAGAGACCCAGTACTTC CASSAPGTQLETQYF
NA few 14 TRBJ2-7 TRBV10-3 TGTGCCATCAGTGAAGGCAGGTACTCCTACGAGCAGTACTTC CAISEGRYSYEQYF
TRBD1 few 15 TRBJ2-1 TRBV27 TGTGCCAGCAGTCTAAGGGACAGATTCTACAATGAGCAGTTCTTC CASSLRDRFYNEQFF
TRBD1 many 15 TRBJ1-1 TRBV7-8 TGTGCCAGCAGCTTAGGTTTTACAGGGGGCACTGAAGCTTTCTTT CASSLGFTGGTEAFF
TRBD1 NA 12 TRBJ2-3 TRBV27 TGTGCCAGCAAACAGGGGGGAGATACGCAGTATTTT CASKQGGDTQYF
NA NA 11 TRBJ2-7 TRBV7-4 TGTGCCAGCAGCTTAGCAGTAGATCAGTACTTC CASSLAVDQYF
NA many 15 TRBJ2-1 TRBV12-3/TRBV12-4 TGTGCCAGCAGTTTTCAGGGTCTGGGATACAATGAGCAGTTCTTC CASSFQGLGYNEQFF
NA NA 15 TRBJ1-4 TRBV5-6 TGTGCCAGCAGCTCCGCAGGGTCCCCTAATGAAAAACTGTTTTTT CASSSAGSPNEKLFF
NA many 13 TRBJ2-1 TRBV7-8 TGTGCCAGCAGCGGGGAAACTTACAATGAGCAGTTCTTC CASSGETYNEQFF
NA few 16 TRBJ2-6 TRBV5-1 TGCGCCAGCAGCTTGGCGGTAGGCTCTGGGGCCAACGTCCTGACTTTC CASSLAVGSGANVLTF
TRBD1 NA 17 TRBJ1-2 TRBV4-2 TGTGCCAGCAGCCAACTTACAGGGGGAGATCCTAACTATGGCTACACCTTC CASSQLTGGDPNYGYTF
TRBD2 many 14 TRBJ2-7 TRBV10-3 TGTGCCATCAGGGGAGCGGGAGTAAGTGACGAGCAGTACTTC CAIRGAGVSDEQYF
NA few 13 TRBJ2-5 TRBV20-1 TGCAGTGCCATTACAGGGTACCAAGAGACCCAGTACTTC CSAITGYQETQYF
NA many 15 TRBJ2-1 TRBV7-8 TGTGCCAGCAGCTCGAGGAGGGGGGTAAACAATGAGCAGTTCTTC CASSSRRGVNNEQFF
NA many 13 TRBJ1-1 TRBV7-3 TGTGCCAGCAGCCAACAGGGGAACACTGAAGCTTTCTTT CASSQQGNTEAFF
NA many 12 TRBJ1-2 TRBV11-2 TGTGCCAGCAGCTCTCTCAACTATGGCTACACCTTC CASSSLNYGYTF
NA NA 13 TRBJ1-2 TRBV4-2 TGTGCCAGCAGCCAAGCTGACAGTTATGGCTACACCTTC CASSQADSYGYTF
NA many 12 TRBJ2-1 TRBV7-6 TGTGCCAGCAGTCGGACTTACAATGAGCAGTTCTTC CASSRTYNEQFF
NA NA 14 TRBJ2-7 TRBV4-2 TGTGCCAGCAGCCTACGGGTGAAGAACTACGAGCAGTACTTC CASSLRVKNYEQYF
NA many 14 TRBJ2-1 TRBV7-9 TGTGCCAGCAGCTCCACTCGTCAGGGCAATGAGCAGTTCTTC CASSSTRQGNEQFF
NA NA 16 TRBJ2-3 TRBV12-3/TRBV12-4 TGTGCCAGCAGTTTAGCTGAGACTAGTAGCACAGATACGCAGTATTTT CASSLAETSSTDTQYF
TRBD1 few 13 TRBJ2-1 TRBV7-9 TGTGCCAGCAGCCCACAGGGGGACAATGAGCAGTTCTTC CASSPQGDNEQFF